The clone carrying this T cell receptor beta chain was detected only once. The data stem from a study of blood T cell repertoires in COVID-19. Under the authors' procedure: Amplifying reference gene primers gave estimates of nucleated cell counts. Assay used: immunoSEQ multiplex PCR; TCRdb lists only in-frame clones, some missing. Clone size and V and J calls were adopted from that table, with D and trimming inferred from the DNA. The table has about 310,000 clones, 80% to 90% seen once. Looked up from germline, CDR1 is SGHTA and CDR2 is FQGNSA. V shed 4 bases and J 7 bases; nucleotides not matched to a gene: 8. The length of the CDR3 is 15 residues.

The chain combines TRBV7-2 with TRBJ2-1; 9 nucleotides line up with TRBD2. This clonotype originated in a man in his fifties or sixties with active or convalescent COVID-19. The material sequenced was peripheral blood. The CDR3 protein is CASSSVAGAWNEQFF. DNA for the CDR3: TGTGCCAGCAGCTCGGTAGCGGGGGCATGGAATGAGCAGTTCTTC. The whole variable domain, filled in from reference TRBV7-2 and TRBJ2-1, reads GAGVSQSPSNKVTEKGKDVELRCDPISGHTALYWYRQSLGQGLEFLIYFQGNSAPDKSGLPSDRFSAERTGGSVSTLTIQRTQQEDSAVYLCASSSVAGAWNEQFFGPGTRLTVL.